Listed below are T cell receptor beta chains from one sample, sequenced in a study of T cells in Graves' hyperthyroidism and ophthalmopathy. Using its own MiXCR run on the multiplex PCR reads, TCRdb lists one record per CDR3 protein. The sample lists 300,000 to 450,000 distinct CDR3 sequences, around 18% occurring once. Material for sequencing was blood. These receptor sequences come from a woman in her thirties or forties with Graves' ophthalmopathy. Each CDR3 is given with its conserved first and last residue. D genes are given only for firm matches. Size values are once, few and many counts, or a class for expanded clones, and some rows have none.

D,V,size,J,CDR3,DNA
TRBD1,TRBV13,many,TRBJ1-2,CASSFGTGKAWNYGYTF,TGTGCCAGCAGCTTCGGGACAGGGAAAGCATGGAACTATGGCTACACCTTC
-,TRBV20-1,many,TRBJ2-4,CSARDVGAWAKNIQYF,TGCAGTGCTAGAGATGTGGGGGCTTGGGCCAAAAACATTCAGTACTTC
-,TRBV28,-,TRBJ2-7,CASSTFLLFGTHSYEQYF,TGTGCCAGCAGCACATTTCTCCTTTTCGGGACTCACTCCTACGAGCAGTACTTC
TRBD2,TRBV7-2,many,TRBJ2-7,CASSSSGSHYEQYF,TGTGCCAGCAGCTCTAGCGGGAGCCACTACGAGCAGTACTTC
TRBD1,TRBV20-1,-,TRBJ2-5,CSARDPQQGGKETQYF,TGCAGTGCTAGAGATCCTCAACAGGGGGGAAAAGAGACCCAGTACTTC
-,TRBV19,many,TRBJ2-5,CASSIVGFGETQYF,TGTGCCAGTAGTATAGTAGGATTCGGAGAGACCCAGTACTTC
-,TRBV30,many,TRBJ2-2,CAWSEGIGTGELFF,TGTGCCTGGAGTGAGGGGATAGGCACCGGGGAGCTGTTTTTT
TRBD1,TRBV7-2,many,TRBJ1-2,CASSLRLQATGDSDYGYTF,TGTGCCAGCAGCTTACGCCTCCAAGCGACAGGGGATTCGGACTATGGCTACACCTTC
-,TRBV6-5,many,TRBJ1-2,CASSSSGGSVYGYTF,TGTGCCAGCAGTTCCTCTGGCGGGTCTGTTTATGGCTACACCTTC
TRBD1,TRBV12-3/TRBV12-4,few,TRBJ1-5,CASSLMGQGENQPQHF,TGTGCCAGCAGTTTAATGGGACAGGGAGAAAATCAGCCCCAGCATTTT
TRBD1,TRBV19,many,TRBJ2-7,CASCPRGLDEQYF,TGTGCCAGTTGTCCCAGGGGGTTGGACGAGCAGTACTTC
-,TRBV6-1,many,TRBJ1-5,CASSGRANSNQPQHF,TGTGCCAGCAGCGGCAGAGCAAATAGCAATCAGCCCCAGCATTTT
-,TRBV4-1,few,TRBJ1-2,CASSQDDQGFNYGYTF,TGCGCCAGCAGCCAAGATGACCAGGGATTTAACTATGGCTACACCTTC
-,TRBV30,many,TRBJ2-7,CAWSSYDSGEQYF,TGTGCCTGGAGTTCATACGACAGCGGCGAGCAGTACTTC
-,TRBV6-2/TRBV6-3,-,TRBJ2-7,CASSYTLGVSHF,TGTGCCAGCAGTTACACGTTGGGGGTTTCGCACTTC
-,TRBV7-9,many,TRBJ1-1,CASSSQPPGDTEAFF,TGTGCCAGCAGCTCACAACCCCCGGGTGACACTGAAGCTTTCTTT
TRBD2,TRBV6-5,many,TRBJ2-7,CASTLGLAETSSYEQYF,TGTGCCAGCACCCTGGGACTAGCGGAAACCAGCTCCTACGAGCAGTACTTC
-,TRBV20-1,many,TRBJ2-7,CSVSEQYF,TGCAGTGTCTCCGAGCAGTACTTC
TRBD2,TRBV2,once,TRBJ2-7,CASHSRLAGYEQYF,TGTGCCAGCCATTCCAGACTAGCGGGCTACGAGCAGTACTTC
-,TRBV29-1,many,TRBJ1-2,CSVRSLLGTSGYTF,TGCAGCGTTCGGAGCCTGCTAGGGACATCCGGCTACACCTTC
-,TRBV5-1,many,TRBJ1-1,CASSPTVSGDGTEAFF,TGCGCCAGCAGCCCTACGGTTTCAGGGGATGGCACTGAAGCTTTCTTT
TRBD1,TRBV20-1,many,TRBJ1-6,CSAKTGDGSPLHF,TGCAGTGCTAAGACAGGGGATGGCTCACCCCTCCACTTT
TRBD2,TRBV20-1,many,TRBJ2-7,CSATPGLATHEQYF,TGCAGTGCTACCCCGGGACTAGCGACCCACGAGCAGTACTTC
TRBD2,TRBV29-1,few,TRBJ2-5,CSVSGPGGETQYF,TGCAGCGTTTCTGGGCCGGGGGGAGAGACCCAGTACTTC